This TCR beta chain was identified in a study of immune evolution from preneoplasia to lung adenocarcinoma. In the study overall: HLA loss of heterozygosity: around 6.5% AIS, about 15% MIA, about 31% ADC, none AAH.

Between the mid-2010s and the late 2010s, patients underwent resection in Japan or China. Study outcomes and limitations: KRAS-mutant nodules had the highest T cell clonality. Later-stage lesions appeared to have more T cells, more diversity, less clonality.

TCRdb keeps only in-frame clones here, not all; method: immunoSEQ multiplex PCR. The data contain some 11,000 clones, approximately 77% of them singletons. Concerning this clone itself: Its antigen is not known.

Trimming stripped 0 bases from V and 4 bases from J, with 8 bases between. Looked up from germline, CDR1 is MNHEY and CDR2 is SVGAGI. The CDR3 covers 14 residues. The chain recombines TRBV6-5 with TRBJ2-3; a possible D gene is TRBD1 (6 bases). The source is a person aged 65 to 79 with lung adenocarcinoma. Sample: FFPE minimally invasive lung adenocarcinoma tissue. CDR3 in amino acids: CASSYSRQADTQYF. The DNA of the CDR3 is TGTGCCAGCAGTTACTCTAGACAGGCAGATACGCAGTATTTT.